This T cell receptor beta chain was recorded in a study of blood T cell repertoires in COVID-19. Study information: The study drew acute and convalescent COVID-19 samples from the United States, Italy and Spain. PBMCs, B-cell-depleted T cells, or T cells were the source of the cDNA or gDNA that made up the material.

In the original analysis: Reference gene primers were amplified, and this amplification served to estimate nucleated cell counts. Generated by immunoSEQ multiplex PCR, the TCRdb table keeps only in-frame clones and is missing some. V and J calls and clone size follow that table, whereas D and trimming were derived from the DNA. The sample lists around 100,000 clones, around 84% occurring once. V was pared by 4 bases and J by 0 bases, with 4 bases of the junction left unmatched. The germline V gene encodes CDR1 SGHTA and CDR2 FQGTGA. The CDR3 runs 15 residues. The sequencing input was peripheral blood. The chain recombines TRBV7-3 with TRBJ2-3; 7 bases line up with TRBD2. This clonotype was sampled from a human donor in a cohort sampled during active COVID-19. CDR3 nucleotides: TGTGCCAGCAGCTCTACTAGCGTCAGCACAGATACGCAGTATTTT. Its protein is CASSSTSVSTDTQYF.